This T cell receptor (beta chain) appears in the sequencing data of a study of blood T cell repertoires in COVID-19. About the research overall: The United States, Italy and Spain provided the acute and convalescent COVID-19 samples.

Clones were read by immunoSEQ multiplex PCR, and TCRdb kept only the in-frame ones, dropping some. The repertoire consists of about 31,000 clones, with about 91% occurring once and the leading ten covering about 4.9%. The CDR3 spans 16 residues. Germline V lookup: CDR1 SGHTA, CDR2 FQGTGA. V lost 5 bases to trimming and J lost 2 bases; unmatched junction nucleotides: 6. V usage is TRBV7-3 and J usage is TRBJ2-3; 11 bases fit TRBD2. The sequence derives from a human donor in a cohort sampled during active COVID-19. The sample taken for sequencing was peripheral blood. The CDR3 loop is CASSLLAGGDTDTQYF. Here the CDR3 DNA reads TGTGCCAGCAGCCTCCTAGCGGGAGGAGACACAGATACGCAGTATTTT.